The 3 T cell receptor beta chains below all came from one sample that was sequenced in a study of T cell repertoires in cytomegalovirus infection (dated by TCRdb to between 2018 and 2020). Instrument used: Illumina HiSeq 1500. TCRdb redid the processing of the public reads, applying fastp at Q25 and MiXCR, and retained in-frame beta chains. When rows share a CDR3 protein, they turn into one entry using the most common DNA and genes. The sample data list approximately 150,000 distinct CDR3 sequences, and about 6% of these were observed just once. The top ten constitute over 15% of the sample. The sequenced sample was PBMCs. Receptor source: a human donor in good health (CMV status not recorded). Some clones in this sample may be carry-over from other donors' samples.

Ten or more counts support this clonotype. The CDR3 region is CAISDTAGGVKNGYTF. CDR3 in DNA: TGTGCCATCAGTGATACTGCAGGAGGGGTTAAGAATGGCTACACCTTC. J is TRBJ1-2 and V is TRBV10-3; weak D call: TRBD1 (5 bases). CDR1 ENHRY and CDR2 SYGVKD come from the germline V gene. Trimming cost V 3 bases and J 6 bases, with 20 bases left between them. The CDR3 is made up of 16 amino acids.

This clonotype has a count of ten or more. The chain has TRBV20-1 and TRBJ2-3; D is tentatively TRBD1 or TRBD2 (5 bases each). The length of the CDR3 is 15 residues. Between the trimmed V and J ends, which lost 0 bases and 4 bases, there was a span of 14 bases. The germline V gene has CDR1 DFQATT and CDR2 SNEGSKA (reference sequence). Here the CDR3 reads CSARDRVRGADTQYF. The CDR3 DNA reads TGCAGTGCTAGAGATCGTGTCAGAGGGGCAGATACGCAGTATTTT.

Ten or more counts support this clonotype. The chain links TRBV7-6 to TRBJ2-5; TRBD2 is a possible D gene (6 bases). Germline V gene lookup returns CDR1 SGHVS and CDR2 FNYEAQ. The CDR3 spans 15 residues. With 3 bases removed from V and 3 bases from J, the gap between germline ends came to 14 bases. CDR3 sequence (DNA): TGTGCCAGCAGCTTTGGGGGGAGAGAGGAAGAGACCCAGTACTTC. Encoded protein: CASSFGGREEETQYF.